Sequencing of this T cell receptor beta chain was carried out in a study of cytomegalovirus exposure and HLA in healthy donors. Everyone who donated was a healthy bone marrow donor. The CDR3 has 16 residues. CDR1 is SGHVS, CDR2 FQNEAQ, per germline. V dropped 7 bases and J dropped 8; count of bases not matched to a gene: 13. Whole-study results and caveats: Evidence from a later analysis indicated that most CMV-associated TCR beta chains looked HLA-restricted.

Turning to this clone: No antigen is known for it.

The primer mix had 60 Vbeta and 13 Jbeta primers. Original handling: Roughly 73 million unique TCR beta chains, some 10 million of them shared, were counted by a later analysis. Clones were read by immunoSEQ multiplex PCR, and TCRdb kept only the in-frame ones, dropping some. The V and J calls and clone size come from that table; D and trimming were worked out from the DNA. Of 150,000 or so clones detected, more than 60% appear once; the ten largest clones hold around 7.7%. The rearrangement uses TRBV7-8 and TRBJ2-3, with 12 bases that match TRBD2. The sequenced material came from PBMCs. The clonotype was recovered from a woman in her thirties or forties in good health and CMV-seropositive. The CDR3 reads CASKLRRLAGESTQYF. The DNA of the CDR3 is TGTGCCAGCAAGCTTAGGAGACTAGCGGGAGAAAGTACGCAGTATTTT.